Below, 31 T cell receptor beta chains from the same sample are listed, as sequenced in a study of T-cell memory formation after mild COVID-19. Each CDR3 protein gets one entry after TCRdb re-called the 5' RACE reads with MiXCR. The data show about 420,000 distinct CDR3 sequences, with about 25% seen just once and approximately 14% held by the top ten. The sequenced sample was PBMCs or a T cell subset sorted from them (not recorded which). The source is an adult woman who had mild COVID-19 (a few samples of this study predate the infection). Cell type and time point are not known.

The rearrangement links TRBV5-1 to TRBJ1-6; D uncertain. V lost 4 bases to trimming and J lost 8 bases, with 10 bases between them. The CDR3 consists of 13 residues. The germline V gene has CDR1 SGHRS and CDR2 YFSETQ. The CDR3 sequence is CASSPNPHSPLHF. The CDR3 DNA reads as TGCGCCAGCAGCCCGAACCCTCATTCACCCCTCCACTTT.

This clonotype was found many times. The chain uses TRBV5-1 and TRBJ1-1; 7 positions agree with TRBD1. Germline-derived CDR1 and CDR2 are SGHRS and YFSETQ. CDR3 length equals 15 residues. V lost 1 base to trimming and J lost 0 bases; unmatched junction nucleotides: 3. In nucleotides, the CDR3 is TGCGCCAGCAGCTTGAGCAGGGGGGTGAACACTGAAGCTTTCTTT. Its protein is CASSLSRGVNTEAFF.

In nucleotides, the CDR3 is TGCGCCAGCAGCTTCCGGGACTCCATCAATGAGCAGTTCTTC. Translation: CASSFRDSINEQFF. The chain uses TRBV5-1 and TRBJ2-1; D perhaps matches TRBD2 (6 bases). V dropped 2 bases and J dropped 6 bases, with 12 bases sitting between them. Germline loops: CDR1 SGHRS, CDR2 YFSETQ. The CDR3 loop spans 14 amino acids. Full variable domain (rest looked up from reference TRBV5-1 and TRBJ2-1): KAGVTQTPRYLIKTRGQQVTLSCSPISGHRSVSWYQQTPGQGLQFLFEYFSETQRNKGNFPGRFSGRQFSNSRSEMNVSTLELGDSALYLCASSFRDSINEQFFGPGTRLTVL.

This clonotype was picked up a small number of times. The chain joins TRBV7-9 to TRBJ2-7; 11 bases align to TRBD1. This CDR3 spans 14 amino acids. J gave up 4 bases and V 6 bases, and 5 bases lay outside the gene matches. Per germline, CDR1 SEHNR and CDR2 FQNEAQ (reference sequence). This CDR3 reads CASRSGQGAYEQYF. CDR3 bases: TGTGCCAGCAGGTCTGGACAGGGGGCTTACGAGCAGTACTTC.

This clonotype has just a few counts. The chain carries TRBV24-1 and TRBJ1-5; D uncertain. Germline CDR1 and CDR2: KGHDR and SFDVKD. V shed 9 bases and J shed 4 bases, with 12 bases lying between them. This CDR3 is 13 amino acids long. The CDR3 bases are TGTGCCACCCAGGACGGACCGAATCAGCCCCAGCATTTT. Encoded protein: CATQDGPNQPQHF.

The chain carries TRBV18 and TRBJ1-1, with no clear D. This CDR3 region has 11 residues. Between the trimmed V and J ends, which lost 4 bases and 7 bases, there was a span of 7 bases. Germline V gene data show CDR1 as KGHSH and CDR2 as LQKENI. In DNA, the CDR3 is TGTGCCAGCTCACGAGGTTTTGAAGCTTTCTTT. Translated, it gives CASSRGFEAFF.

This clonotype came up a few times. The rearrangement links TRBV14 to TRBJ1-3; D gene uncertain. With 3 bases removed from V and 2 bases from J, the gap between germline ends came to 14 bases. Germline V lookup: CDR1 SGHDN, CDR2 FVKESK. CDR3 length: 16 amino acids. CDR3 sequence: CASSHPGPDPGNTIYF. The CDR3, as DNA: TGTGCCAGCAGCCACCCGGGCCCGGACCCTGGAAACACCATATATTTT.

The V call is TRBV4-1, the J call TRBJ2-7; possibly TRBD1 for D (6 bases). The germline V gene encodes CDR1 MGHRA and CDR2 YSYEKL. Trimming pared 5 bases from V and 1 base from J, leaving 15 bases between. This CDR3 comprises 15 residues. CDR3 sequence: CASSAQGSPSYEQYF. The CDR3 bases are TGCGCCAGCAGCGCTCAGGGGTCCCCGTCCTACGAGCAGTACTTC.

The chain uses TRBV20-1 and TRBJ1-1; D gene unclear. The germline V gene encodes CDR1 DFQATT and CDR2 SNEGSKA (reference sequence). The V end was cut by 0 bases, the J end by 4 bases, with 12 bases between. The CDR3 has 14 amino acids. In DNA form, the CDR3 reads TGCAGTGCTAGAGAGGCCGGGCGGGCCACTGAAGCTTTCTTT. This encodes CSAREAGRATEAFF.

The chain recombines TRBV12-3 or TRBV12-4 with TRBJ1-4; 10 bases map to TRBD1. The J segment lost 8 bases and the V segment lost 5 bases, leaving 8 bases of the junction unmatched. The CDR3 extends over 15 amino acids. CDR3 sequence (DNA): TGTGCCAGCAGTCCTGTCGAGGGACAGGGGGAAAAACTGTTTTTT. Residues: CASSPVEGQGEKLFF.

This clonotype occurred a few times. V usage is TRBV5-5 and J usage is TRBJ2-5, with TRBD2 matching over 12 bases. The CDR3 is 17 residues long. Germline CDR1 reads SGHKS; CDR2 reads YYEKEE (reference sequence). J lost 1 base, V lost 4 bases, and 8 bases had no gene match. CDR3 residues: CASSPGTSGRFQETQYF. As DNA, the CDR3 is TGTGCCAGCAGCCCCGGGACTAGCGGGCGTTTCCAAGAGACCCAGTACTTC.

V is TRBV5-1 and J is TRBJ2-2; TRBD1 matches 8 bases. V shed 7 bases, J shed 4 bases, and the junction held 9 bases outside the gene matches. Per germline, CDR1 SGHRS and CDR2 YFSETQ. The CDR3 runs 15 residues. CDR3: CASRRQGSGTGELFF. The CDR3 DNA is TGCGCCAGCCGCCGACAGGGGAGTGGCACCGGGGAGCTGTTTTTT. Using reference TRBV5-1 and TRBJ2-2 for the parts outside the CDR3, the full variable domain is KAGVTQTPRYLIKTRGQQVTLSCSPISGHRSVSWYQQTPGQGLQFLFEYFSETQRNKGNFPGRFSGRQFSNSRSEMNVSTLELGDSALYLCASRRQGSGTGELFFGEGSRLTVL.

In its sample, this clonotype was seen a few times. The rearrangement links TRBV6-1 to TRBJ2-7; TRBD2 might be the D (5 bases). V lost 7 bases to trimming and J lost 0 bases, with 13 bases between them. This CDR3 contains 14 residues. The V gene's germline CDR1 is MNHNS and CDR2 SASEGT. CDR3 sequence (DNA): TGTGCCAGCACATCGGGGTGGAGCTCCTACGAGCAGTACTTC. Its translation: CASTSGWSSYEQYF.

This clonotype was seen a handful of times. CDR3 nucleotide sequence: TGTGCCAGCAGCCCGGACCGGGTCACTGAAGCTTTCTTT. Its translation is CASSPDRVTEAFF. The rearrangement links TRBV5-6 to TRBJ1-1; D ambiguous. This CDR3 region has 13 residues. CDR1 and CDR2 (germline): SGHDT, YYEEEE. V was shortened by 4 bases and J by 4 bases, with 11 bases between the two germline ends.

The gene calls are TRBV12-5 and TRBJ2-7; possible D gene TRBD1, 6 bases. This CDR3 has 13 residues. Per the germline V gene, CDR1 is LGHNT and CDR2 is FRNRAP. V shed 6 bases and J shed 2 bases, with 11 bases lying between them. The CDR3 sequence is CASGSGVPYEQYF. For the CDR3, the DNA is TGTGCTAGTGGCTCAGGGGTACCCTACGAGCAGTACTTC.

This clonotype was counted a few times. This chain joins TRBV29-1 and TRBJ2-3, with 9 bases aligning to TRBD2. This CDR3 is built from 13 residues. Germline assignment: CDR1 SQVTM and CDR2 ANQGSEA. V lost 5 bases to trimming and J lost 1 base; unmatched junction nucleotides: 1. In DNA form, the CDR3 reads TGCAGCGTTAGACTAGCGGGCACAGATACGCAGTATTTT. It specifies CSVRLAGTDTQYF.

This chain joins TRBV6-4 and TRBJ2-3; the match to TRBD2 covers 9 bases. The junction had 6 bases not matched to a gene; V was cut back by 2 bases and J by 6 bases. The germline CDR1 and CDR2 sequences are MRHNA and SNTAGT. CDR3 size: 15 residues. As DNA, the CDR3 is TGTGCCAGCAGTGACGGGATAGCGGGAGCTGATACGCAGTATTTT. Residues: CASSDGIAGADTQYF.

This clonotype showed up many times. This chain connects TRBV5-1 to TRBJ2-1, with D maybe TRBD2 (5 bases). The V end lost 0 bases, the J end lost 3 bases, and 7 bases lay between the germline ends. The germline V gene has CDR1 SGHRS and CDR2 YFSETQ. This CDR3 has 14 residues. The CDR3 loop is CASSLADFYNEQFF. The DNA of the CDR3 is TGCGCCAGCAGCTTGGCGGACTTCTACAATGAGCAGTTCTTC.

This clonotype was observed a few times. CDR3 sequence (DNA): TGTGCCAGCAGCCCCACCACTACGCTAAACACCGGGGAGCTGTTTTTT. This encodes CASSPTTTLNTGELFF. The chain recombines TRBV16 with TRBJ2-2; D unresolved. V lost 4 bases to trimming and J lost 2 bases, with 14 bases between them. CDR1 and CDR2 (germline): KGHSY, FQNENV. The CDR3 has 16 amino acids.

V usage is TRBV5-6 and J usage is TRBJ1-1; TRBD1 matches at 8 bases. The CDR3 is made up of 14 amino acids. The trim removed 2 bases at V and 4 bases at J, leaving 4 bases unmatched. Germline V gene sequence: CDR1 SGHDT, CDR2 YYEEEE. The CDR3 is CASSFVDRVTEAFF. CDR3 bases: TGTGCCAGCAGCTTTGTGGACAGGGTCACTGAAGCTTTCTTT. Based on the CDR3 plus reference TRBV5-6 and TRBJ1-1, the full variable domain is DAGVTQSPTHLIKTRGQQVTLRCSPKSGHDTVSWYQQALGQGPQFIFQYYEEEERQRGNFPDRFSGHQFPNYSSELNVNALLLGDSALYLCASSFVDRVTEAFFGQGTRLTVV.

This clonotype was detected a few times. The chain couples TRBV3-1 to TRBJ2-7, with 7 nucleotides matching TRBD2. CDR3 length: 15 amino acids. Germline values: CDR1 LGHDT, CDR2 YNNKEL (reference sequence). J gave up 2 bases and V 1 base, and 5 bases lay outside the gene matches. CDR3 protein: CASSQGGGIPYEQYF. The DNA of the CDR3 is TGTGCCAGCAGCCAAGGGGGGGGGATCCCCTACGAGCAGTACTTC.

The genes are TRBV5-5 and TRBJ2-2, with 7 bases aligning to TRBD1. Germline V gene data show CDR1 as SGHKS and CDR2 as YYEKEE (reference sequence). This CDR3 region has 13 residues. The ends lost 4 bases at V and 14 bases at J; junction bases unmatched: 11. The CDR3 protein is CASSRQGFHKLFF. In DNA, the CDR3 is TGTGCCAGCAGCAGACAGGGTTTCCACAAACTGTTTTTT.

V usage is TRBV28 and J usage is TRBJ2-7, with D tentatively TRBD1 (6 bases). Between the trimmed V and J ends, which lost 6 bases and 0 bases, there was a span of 12 bases. Germline V gene lookup returns CDR1 MDHEN and CDR2 SYDVKM. The CDR3 consists of 14 residues. In DNA, the CDR3 is TGTGCCAGCAGGGGACACAGGAGCTCCTACGAGCAGTACTTC. Its protein is CASRGHRSSYEQYF.

This clonotype was detected only a few times. This chain connects TRBV6-2 or TRBV6-3 to TRBJ1-1; D possibly corresponds to TRBD1 (6 bases). CDR1 and CDR2 from the germline V gene are MNHEY and SVGEGT. The CDR3 totals 14 residues. The V gene lost 7 bases and the J gene lost 3 bases, with 15 bases spanning the gap. The CDR3 sequence is CASIGQTGHTEAFF. The CDR3 DNA reads TGTGCCAGCATCGGACAGACGGGTCACACTGAAGCTTTCTTT.

The chain combines TRBV3-1 with TRBJ2-1; possible D gene TRBD1, 6 bases. The CDR3 has 16 amino acids. From germline, CDR1 is LGHDT and CDR2 YNNKEL (reference sequence). V was clipped by 1 base and J by 9 bases, with 19 bases between them. The CDR3 region is CASSQVTSSFRGEQFF. The CDR3 coding sequence is TGTGCCAGCAGCCAAGTGACCTCTAGTTTCAGGGGTGAGCAGTTCTTC.

V usage is TRBV27 and J usage is TRBJ1-5, with no clear D. Trimming left V 1 base short and J 7 bases short, with 8 bases between. This CDR3 contains 13 residues. The germline V gene encodes CDR1 MNHEY and CDR2 SMNVEV (reference sequence). CDR3 bases: TGTGCCAGCAGTTTATGGTTGGGACAGCCCCAGCATTTT. Translated, it gives CASSLWLGQPQHF.

This clonotype has a handful of counts. This chain links TRBV11-2 with TRBJ1-1; D not resolved. Trimming took off 4 bases at V and 6 bases at J, with 9 bases between the two ends. CDR1 is SGHAT, CDR2 FQNNGV, per germline. The CDR3 is made up of 12 amino acids. The CDR3 sequence: CASSSHVPEAFF. The CDR3 nucleotides read TGTGCCAGCAGCTCCCATGTCCCTGAAGCTTTCTTT. Variable domain in full (rest from reference TRBV11-2 and TRBJ1-1): EAGVAQSPRYKIIEKRQSVAFWCNPISGHATLYWYQQILGQGPKLLIQFQNNGVVDDSQLPKDRFSAERLKGVDSTLKIQPAKLEDSAVYLCASSSHVPEAFFGQGTRLTVV.

The chain employs TRBV11-3 and TRBJ1-1; D call uncertain. Between the trimmed V and J ends, which lost 1 base and 0 bases, there was a span of 9 bases. Germline V CDR1 and CDR2: SGHNT, YENEEA. CDR3 size: 15 residues. CDR3 amino acids: CASSLGGRVNTEAFF. The CDR3 DNA reads TGTGCCAGCAGCTTAGGAGGACGCGTGAACACTGAAGCTTTCTTT.

This clonotype was seen a handful of times. This chain connects TRBV10-3 to TRBJ1-2; D unclear. Germline-derived CDR1 and CDR2 are ENHRY and SYGVKD. The germline V and J ends were trimmed by 4 bases and 7 bases, with 7 bases remaining between them. This CDR3 contains 11 residues. DNA for the CDR3: TGTGCCATCAGTGCCAACGGTGGCTACACCTTC. It codes for CAISANGGYTF.

This clonotype was found a few times. V and J are TRBV28 and TRBJ1-4, with D unclear. Looked up from germline, CDR1 is MDHEN and CDR2 is SYDVKM. The CDR3 length is 10 residues. Trimming took 10 bases from V and 12 from J, leaving 12 bases between them. CDR3 region: CATWGSQLFF. The CDR3 DNA reads as TGTGCCACCTGGGGATCACAACTGTTTTTT.

The genes are TRBV6-5 and TRBJ2-7; TRBD1 matches at 7 bases. J was trimmed by 5 bases and V by 6 bases; bases with no gene match: 7. CDR3 length equals 13 residues. Germline assignment: CDR1 MNHEY and CDR2 SVGAGI. CDR3 in amino acids: CASRPPQGHEQYF. The DNA for the CDR3 is TGTGCCAGCAGGCCTCCACAGGGGCACGAGCAGTACTTC.